This T cell receptor (beta chain) is drawn from a study of blood T cell repertoires in COVID-19. About the study: Samples taken during acute and convalescent COVID-19 were collected in the United States, Italy and Spain. Sources were T cells, B-cell-depleted T cells, or PBMCs; the material itself was cDNA or gDNA.

Germline loops: CDR1 MNHEY, CDR2 SMNVEV (reference sequence). The CDR3 has 16 residues. Losses at the gene ends were 6 bases for V and 5 bases for J; bases not matched to a gene: 10. This table comes from immunoSEQ multiplex PCR, and its TCRdb copy is limited to in-frame clones, with some not included. The repertoire holds 250,000 or so clones, with about nine tenths as singletons. This sequence was found in a man aged 30 to 39 with COVID-19, enrolled during active disease. The sequenced material came from peripheral blood. This rearrangement joins TRBV27 to TRBJ2-3; 11 nucleotides line up with TRBD2. The CDR3: CASRHSGGAILDTQYF. Here the CDR3 DNA reads TGTGCCAGCAGACATAGCGGGGGGGCCATCCTAGATACGCAGTATTTT.